This TCR beta chain stems from a study of persistence of HIV-infected CD4 T cells (dated by TCRdb to 2019 to 2021). Some background on the complete study: CMV- and HIV-1 Gag-responding CD4+ T cells were isolated from ART-treated individuals so that antigen-driven clonal expansion of HIV-1-infected cells could be examined. In the cross-participant TCR cluster analysis, roughly eight participants were included for CMV and 6 or 7 participants were included for Gag. Peripheral blood samples of up to 180 mL were taken at multiple time points, with the exception of a couple of participants who underwent leukapheresis at a single time point. Suppressive ART had been received by participants for a median of roughly 8 years. TCRbeta sequencing assessed the clonality of all cells in each sorted population, while proviral sequencing assessed the clonality of infected cells. Study-wide findings and limitations: Only a small number of individuals took part in the study, and only a limited range of antigens was tested. Bulk TCR analyses could not be limited to the rare CMV-responding cells that actually contained HIV-1 proviruses. TCR oligoclonality correlated with proviral oligoclonality within the same sorted populations. Antigen-responding cells were enriched for expanded CDR3beta sequences that were degenerate, which suggests that CD4+ responses to CMV and Gag underwent convergent selection. Significantly lower TCRbeta richness was observed in CMV- and Gag-responding cells than in anti-CD3/anti-CD28-responding cells, and higher oligoclonality was observed in CMV-responding cells than in CD3/CD28-stimulated and Gag-responding cells.

TCRbeta repertoires were sequenced from genomic DNA with the immunoSEQ hsTCRB assay version 4 in survey mode. Genomic DNA was diluted to around 10 ng/uL, and up to roughly 1 ug per sample was used for TCRbeta sequencing. The source study handled its data this way. ImmunoSeq Analyzer 3.0 was used for analysis of TCRbeta data, and diversity was computed on productive nucleotide rearrangements. The improved Chao index was used to estimate lower-bound TCR diversity, and the Gini coefficient was used to estimate clonality using the Immunarch R package. When different nucleotide rearrangements encoded the same CDR3beta amino acid sequence, each rearrangement was treated as a distinct clonotype. Differential abundance analysis identified TCRbeta sequences significantly enriched in antigen-responding cells relative to anti-CD3/anti-CD28-activated cells. GLIPH2 grouped TCRs by predicted peptide-MHC specificity, both within each participant and across combined participant data sets. TCRdb mirrors the immuneACCESS table, restricted to in-frame sequences. Some clones are absent from its copies; in checked studies, under half trace to an unresolved V gene, and the reason for the others is unknown. The V and J calls and clone size are taken from that table; D and trimming were inferred from the DNA. Across this sample there are about 40,000 clones, with approximately 80% seen only once. 13% to 15% of the sample lies in the top ten.

The CDR3 numbers 16 residues from cysteine through phenylalanine. Only the CDR3 DNA stays, 48 bases, in frame from base 1. The V end loses 2 bases and the J end loses 0 bases, and a stretch of 11 bases separates them. CDR1 and CDR2 (MNHEY, SVGEGT) derive from the germline V gene. In the paper's terms, the treatment or condition label means: suppressive antiretroviral therapy. A pool of overlapping HIV-1 Gag 15-mer peptides was used at around 1 ug per peptide per mL for cell stimulation. Nonresponding CD40L-negative CD69-negative CD45RO-high memory CD4+ T cells were sorted as memory populations depleted of antigen-responding cells. Participants were HIV-1-infected adults who started suppressive ART during chronic infection. For at least 4 years, the participants' plasma HIV-1 RNA had been undetectable, below 50 copies/mL. To be included, a participant needed positive CMV serology and a CD4+ T cell count above 400 cells/uL. Before stimulation, PBMCs were isolated using density centrifugation and then depleted of CD8+ T cells. CD8-depleted PBMCs were stimulated for approximately 18 hours with anti-CD28/CD49d costimulation, CD40-blocking antibody and enfuvirtide to prevent new infections. Cell sorting was performed on a Beckman Coulter MoFlo Legacy or XDP sorter, and dead cells were excluded with propidium iodide. The QIAamp DNA Mini Kit was used for genomic DNA extraction from samples above one million cells, and the Quick-DNA Microprep Kit was used otherwise.

With regard to this clone: Its antigen target is currently unknown. Nothing much larger sits one base from this clone, and base qualities are not available.

The sample in question was CD4+ T cells sorted from PBMCs after approximately 19-hour stimulation, obtained from a patient who received antiretroviral therapy. This sample's cell subset or site label indicates: CD40L-CD69- CD45RO-high memory CD4 T cells not responding to Gag peptides. This TCR derives from an adult man with HIV who was CMV-seropositive. The chain was built from TRBV6-2 or TRBV6-3 and TRBJ1-3, with TRBD1 tentatively as D gene (5 bases match). The CDR3 reads as follows: CASSYLGPPSGNTIYF. The DNA sequence is as follows: TGTGCCAGCAGTTACCTGGGGCCACCCTCTGGAAACACCATATATTTT.